This T cell receptor beta chain emerged from a study of blood T cell repertoires in COVID-19. Turning to the study itself: Some COVID-19 samples were acute and others convalescent; all came from the United States, Italy and Spain. The cDNA or gDNA used as material had been derived from T cells, B-cell-depleted T cells, or PBMCs.

This clone has more than one count but fewer than ten. In the study's own analysis: Using reference gene primer amplification, nucleated cell counts were estimated. Produced via immunoSEQ multiplex PCR; TCRdb's table is partial and in-frame only. From that table come the V and J calls and clone size; the DNA was used to work out D and trimming. This sample has nearly 85,000 clones, with about 83% found just once. V gave up 3 bases and J gave up 6 bases, with 15 bases separating them. The CDR3 is 16 residues long. The source material was peripheral blood. This chain joins TRBV23-1 and TRBJ1-6; D is perhaps TRBD1 (6 bases). TRBV23-1 is classed as an ORF, of uncertain function. The receptor comes from an older woman with acute or convalescent COVID-19. DNA for the CDR3: TGCGCCAGCAGTCACCAGGGCAGGGGCCCTAATTCACCCCTCCACTTT. It codes for CASSHQGRGPNSPLHF.